This record covers a single T cell receptor beta chain. Its matching antigen is unknown. The length of the CDR3 is 15 residues. Germline V gene sequence: CDR1 SEHNR, CDR2 FQNEAQ (reference sequence). V was cut by 5 bases and J by 3 bases, with 14 bases left in between. The entry originates in a study of OX40 agonist ivuxolimab in advanced cancers. Overall study context: All patients had ivuxolimab intravenously every 2 weeks at 0.01 to 10 mg/kg. Three patients, one with hepatocellular carcinoma and two with cutaneous melanoma, responded partially. Study-level points and caveats: Expanded clones were, on average, more numerous among CD8+ T cells than CD4+. In the 0.1 to 3.0 mg/kg range, CD4+ and CD8+ blood T cells had expanded clonally by week 6.

Only in-frame clones appear in the TCRdb table, and some are missing; sequencing was by immunoSEQ multiplex PCR. The top ten hold about 0.76% of the sample, which has approximately 89,000 clones, just over 90% seen once. The source of this sequence is an adult with an advanced solid tumor such as melanoma, head and neck, liver or kidney cancer. The rearrangement uses TRBV7-9 and TRBJ1-3, with D maybe TRBD1 (6 bases). The input for sequencing was CD4+ or CD8+ T cells sorted from blood, taken in a trial of the OX40 agonist ivuxolimab. The CDR3 is CASSLQGQVGNTIYF. For the CDR3, the DNA is TGTGCCAGCAGCCTACAGGGCCAGGTTGGAAACACCATATATTTT.